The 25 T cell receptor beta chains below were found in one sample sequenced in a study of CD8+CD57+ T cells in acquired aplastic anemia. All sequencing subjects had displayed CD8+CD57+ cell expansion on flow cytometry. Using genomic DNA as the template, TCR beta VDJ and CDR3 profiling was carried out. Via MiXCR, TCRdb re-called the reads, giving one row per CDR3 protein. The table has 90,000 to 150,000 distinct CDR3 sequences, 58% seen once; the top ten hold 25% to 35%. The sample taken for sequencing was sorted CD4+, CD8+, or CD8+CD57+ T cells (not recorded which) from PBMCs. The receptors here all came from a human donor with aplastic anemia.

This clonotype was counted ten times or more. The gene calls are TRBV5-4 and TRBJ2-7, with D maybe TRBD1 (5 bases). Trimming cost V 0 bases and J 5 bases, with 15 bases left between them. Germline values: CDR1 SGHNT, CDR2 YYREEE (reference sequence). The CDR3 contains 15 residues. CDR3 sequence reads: CASSLAQGISDEQYF. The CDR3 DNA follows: TGTGCCAGCAGCTTGGCCCAGGGAATCTCGGACGAGCAGTACTTC.

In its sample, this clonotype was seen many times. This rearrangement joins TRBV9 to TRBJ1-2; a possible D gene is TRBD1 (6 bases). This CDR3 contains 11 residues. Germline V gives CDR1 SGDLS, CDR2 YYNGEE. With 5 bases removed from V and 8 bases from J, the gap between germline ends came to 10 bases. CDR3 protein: CASSSRGGYTF. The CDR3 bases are TGTGCCAGCAGTTCCAGGGGAGGCTACACCTTC.

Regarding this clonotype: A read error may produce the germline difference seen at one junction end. CDR3 in DNA: TGTGCCACCAGCCGAGACAGGAACAATCAGCCCCAGCATTTT. Encoded protein: CATSRDRNNQPQHF. The gene calls are TRBV15 and TRBJ1-5, with D maybe TRBD1 (6 bases). CDR3 size: 14 residues. Germline-derived CDR1 and CDR2 are LNHNV and YYDKDF (reference sequence).

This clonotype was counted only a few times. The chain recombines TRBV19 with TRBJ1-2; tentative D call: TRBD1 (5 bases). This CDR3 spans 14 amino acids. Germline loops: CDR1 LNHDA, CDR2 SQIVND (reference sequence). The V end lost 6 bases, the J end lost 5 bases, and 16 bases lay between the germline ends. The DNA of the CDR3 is TGTGCCAGTAGGGATTCCGGGGGTGGATATGGCTACACCTTC. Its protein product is CASRDSGGGYGYTF.

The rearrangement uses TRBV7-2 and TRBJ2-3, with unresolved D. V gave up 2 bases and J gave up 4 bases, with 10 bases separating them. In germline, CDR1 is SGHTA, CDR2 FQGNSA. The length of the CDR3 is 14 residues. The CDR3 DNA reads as TGTGCCAGCAGCTTAAGTCGAGGTCCAGATACGCAGTATTTT. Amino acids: CASSLSRGPDTQYF.

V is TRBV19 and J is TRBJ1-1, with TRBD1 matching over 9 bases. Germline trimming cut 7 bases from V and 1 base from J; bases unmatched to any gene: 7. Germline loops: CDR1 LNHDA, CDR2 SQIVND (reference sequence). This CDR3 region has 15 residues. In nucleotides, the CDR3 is TGTGCCAGTATTACGACAGGGGGAAGGAACACTGAAGCTTTCTTT. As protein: CASITTGGRNTEAFF. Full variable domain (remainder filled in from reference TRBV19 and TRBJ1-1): DGGITQSPKYLFRKEGQNVTLSCEQNLNHDAMYWYRQDPGQGLRLIYYSQIVNDFQKGDIAEGYSVSREKKESFPLTVTSAQKNPTAFYLCASITTGGRNTEAFFGQGTRLTVV.

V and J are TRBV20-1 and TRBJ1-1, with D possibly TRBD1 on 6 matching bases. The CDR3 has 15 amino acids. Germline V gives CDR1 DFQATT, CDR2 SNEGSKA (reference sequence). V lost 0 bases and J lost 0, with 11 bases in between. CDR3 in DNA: TGCAGTGCTAGAGATGGGGGACAAATGAACACTGAAGCTTTCTTT. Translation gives CSARDGGQMNTEAFF.

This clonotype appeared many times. CDR3 DNA sequence: TGTGCCAGCAGCCCCCTCGAACCGTCCTCCTACAATGAGCAGTTCTTC. Translating gives CASSPLEPSSYNEQFF. The V and J genes are TRBV7-9 and TRBJ2-1; D ambiguous. Trimming cost V 5 bases and J 0 bases, with 14 bases left between them. CDR1 and CDR2 (germline): SEHNR, FQNEAQ (reference sequence). The CDR3 loop spans 16 amino acids.

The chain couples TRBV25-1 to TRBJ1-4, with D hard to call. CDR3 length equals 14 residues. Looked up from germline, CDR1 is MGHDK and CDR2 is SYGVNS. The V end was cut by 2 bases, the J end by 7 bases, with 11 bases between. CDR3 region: CASSERGDREKLFF. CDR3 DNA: TGTGCCAGCAGTGAAAGAGGAGATCGTGAAAAACTGTTTTTT. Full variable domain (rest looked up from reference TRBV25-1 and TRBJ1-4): EADIYQTPRYLVIGTGKKITLECSQTMGHDKMYWYQQDPGMELHLIHYSYGVNSTEKGDLSSESTVSRIRTEHFPLTLESARPSHTSQYLCASSERGDREKLFFGSGTQLSVL.

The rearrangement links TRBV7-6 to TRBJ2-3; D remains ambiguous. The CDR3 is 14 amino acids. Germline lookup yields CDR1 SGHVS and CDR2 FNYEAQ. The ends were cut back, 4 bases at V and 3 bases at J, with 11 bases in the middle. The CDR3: CASSSRTLTDTQYF. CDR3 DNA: TGTGCCAGCAGCTCCCGAACCCTAACAGATACGCAGTATTTT.

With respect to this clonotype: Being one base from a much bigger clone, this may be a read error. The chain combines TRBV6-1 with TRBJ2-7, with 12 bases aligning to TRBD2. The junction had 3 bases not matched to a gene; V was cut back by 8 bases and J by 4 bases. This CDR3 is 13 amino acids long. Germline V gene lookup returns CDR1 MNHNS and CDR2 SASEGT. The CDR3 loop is CASGGTSGYEQYF. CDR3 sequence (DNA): TGTGCCAGCGGTGGGACTAGCGGGTACGAGCAGTACTTC.

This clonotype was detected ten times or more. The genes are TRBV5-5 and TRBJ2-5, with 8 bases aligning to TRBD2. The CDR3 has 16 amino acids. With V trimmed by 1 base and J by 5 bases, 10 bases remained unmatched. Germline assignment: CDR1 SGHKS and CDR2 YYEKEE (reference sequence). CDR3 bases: TGTGCCAGCAGCTTGACAGCGGGGGAGGGACTGGAGACCCAGTACTTC. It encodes CASSLTAGEGLETQYF.

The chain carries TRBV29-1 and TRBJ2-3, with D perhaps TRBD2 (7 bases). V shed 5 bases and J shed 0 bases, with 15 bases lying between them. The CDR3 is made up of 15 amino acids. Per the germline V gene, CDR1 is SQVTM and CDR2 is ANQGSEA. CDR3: CSVRGGGGSTDTQYF. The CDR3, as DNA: TGCAGCGTTAGGGGGGGCGGGGGTAGCACAGATACGCAGTATTTT.

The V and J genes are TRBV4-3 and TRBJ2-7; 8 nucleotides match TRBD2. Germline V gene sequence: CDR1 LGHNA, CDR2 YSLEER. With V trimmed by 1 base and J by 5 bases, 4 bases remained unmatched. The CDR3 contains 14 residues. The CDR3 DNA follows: TGCGCCAGCAGCCAAGGCGGGGGGTTCCACGAGCAGTACTTC. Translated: CASSQGGGFHEQYF.

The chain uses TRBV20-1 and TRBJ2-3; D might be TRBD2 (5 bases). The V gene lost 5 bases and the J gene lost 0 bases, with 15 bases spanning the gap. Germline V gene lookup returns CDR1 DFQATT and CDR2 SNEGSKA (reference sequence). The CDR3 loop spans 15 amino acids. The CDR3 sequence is CSAGLGVFSTDTQYF. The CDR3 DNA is TGCAGTGCTGGGCTGGGAGTGTTTAGCACAGATACGCAGTATTTT.

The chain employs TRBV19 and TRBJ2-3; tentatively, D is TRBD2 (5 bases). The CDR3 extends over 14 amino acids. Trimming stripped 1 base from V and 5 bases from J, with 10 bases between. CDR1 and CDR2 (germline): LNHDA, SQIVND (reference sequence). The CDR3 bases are TGTGCCAGTAGTATAGGGGAGTACTTAGATACGCAGTATTTT. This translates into CASSIGEYLDTQYF.

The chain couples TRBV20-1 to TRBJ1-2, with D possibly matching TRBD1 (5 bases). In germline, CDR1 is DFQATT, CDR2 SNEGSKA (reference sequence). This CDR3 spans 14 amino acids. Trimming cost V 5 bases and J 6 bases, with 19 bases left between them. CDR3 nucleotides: TGCAGTGCTGATACAGGAGCTTTGACCGATGGCTACACCTTC. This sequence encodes CSADTGALTDGYTF.

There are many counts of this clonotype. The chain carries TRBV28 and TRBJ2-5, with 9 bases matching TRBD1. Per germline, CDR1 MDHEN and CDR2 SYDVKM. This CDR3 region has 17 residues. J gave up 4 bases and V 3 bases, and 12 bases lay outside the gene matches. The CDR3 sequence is CASSFPSTEGQGETQYF. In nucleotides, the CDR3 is TGTGCCAGCAGTTTCCCCTCAACCGAGGGACAGGGAGAGACCCAGTACTTC.

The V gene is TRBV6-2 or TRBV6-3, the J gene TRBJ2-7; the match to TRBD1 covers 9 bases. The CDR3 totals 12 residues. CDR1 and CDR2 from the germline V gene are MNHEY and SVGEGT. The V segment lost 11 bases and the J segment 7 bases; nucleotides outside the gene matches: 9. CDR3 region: CAANRGRGEQYF. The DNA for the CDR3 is TGTGCCGCAAACAGGGGGCGAGGGGAGCAGTACTTC.

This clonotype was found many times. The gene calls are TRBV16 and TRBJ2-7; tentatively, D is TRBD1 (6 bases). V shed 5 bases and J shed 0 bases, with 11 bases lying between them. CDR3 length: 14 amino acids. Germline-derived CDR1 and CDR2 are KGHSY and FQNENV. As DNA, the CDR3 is TGTGCCAGCAGCGGACAGAGAGTCTCCTACGAGCAGTACTTC. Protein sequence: CASSGQRVSYEQYF.

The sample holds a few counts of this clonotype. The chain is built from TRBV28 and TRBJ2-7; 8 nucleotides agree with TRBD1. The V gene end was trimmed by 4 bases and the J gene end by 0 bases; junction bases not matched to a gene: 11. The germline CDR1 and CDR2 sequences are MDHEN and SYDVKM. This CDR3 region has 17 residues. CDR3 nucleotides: TGTGCCAGCAGTTCATACCTTACCGGGACAGGCTCCTACGAGCAGTACTTC. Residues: CASSSYLTGTGSYEQYF.

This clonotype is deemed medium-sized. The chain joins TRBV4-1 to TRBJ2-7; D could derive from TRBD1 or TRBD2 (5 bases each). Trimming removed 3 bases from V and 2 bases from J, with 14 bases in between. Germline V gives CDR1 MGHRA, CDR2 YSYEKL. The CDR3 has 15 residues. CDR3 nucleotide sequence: TGCGCCAGCAGCCAGGGACGGTATACCACCTACGAGCAGTACTTC. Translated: CASSQGRYTTYEQYF.

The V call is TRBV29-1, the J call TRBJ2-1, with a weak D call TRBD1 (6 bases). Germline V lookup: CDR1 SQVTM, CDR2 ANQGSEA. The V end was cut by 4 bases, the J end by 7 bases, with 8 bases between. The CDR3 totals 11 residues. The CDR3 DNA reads TGCAGCGTTGGAAGGGGGAATGAGCAGTTCTTC. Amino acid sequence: CSVGRGNEQFF.

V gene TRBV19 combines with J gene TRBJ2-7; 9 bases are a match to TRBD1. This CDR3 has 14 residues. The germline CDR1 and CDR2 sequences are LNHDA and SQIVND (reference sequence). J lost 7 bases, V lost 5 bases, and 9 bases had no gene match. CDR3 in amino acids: CASSGHRGRGEQYF. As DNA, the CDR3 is TGTGCCAGTAGTGGACACAGGGGGCGAGGGGAGCAGTACTTC. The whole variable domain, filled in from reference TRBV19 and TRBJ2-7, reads DGGITQSPKYLFRKEGQNVTLSCEQNLNHDAMYWYRQDPGQGLRLIYYSQIVNDFQKGDIAEGYSVSREKKESFPLTVTSAQKNPTAFYLCASSGHRGRGEQYFGPGTRLTVT.

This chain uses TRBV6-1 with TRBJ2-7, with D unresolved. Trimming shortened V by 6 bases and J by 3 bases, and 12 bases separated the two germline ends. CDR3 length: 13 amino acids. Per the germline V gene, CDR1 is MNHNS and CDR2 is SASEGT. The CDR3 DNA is TGTGCCAGCAGCCGTGGGCCCTTCTACGAGCAGTACTTC. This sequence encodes CASSRGPFYEQYF.